The rows below give T cell receptor beta chains drawn from one sample of a study of post-analysis software for immune sequencing data. MiXCR was run by TCRdb on the PCR reads, yielding one entry per CDR3 protein. In the table there are about 150,000 distinct CDR3 sequences, 30% of which are singletons. Material: blood. The receptors derive from a girl aged 5-17 years with multiple sclerosis. CDR3s include the opening cysteine and the closing phenylalanine or tryptophan. D genes are given only for firm matches. Not every row has a clone size; where given, it reads once, few, many or a size class.

>NA|many|TRBV4-1|TRBJ2-4
CASTRRDSENIQYF
TGCGCCAGCACCCGACGGGACTCGGAAAACATTCAGTACTTC
>NA|many|TRBV6-5|TRBJ2-1
CASRGDVPYNEQFF
TGTGCCAGCAGGGGGGACGTTCCCTACAATGAGCAGTTCTTC
>NA|NA|TRBV7-2|TRBJ2-7
CASSPDSKGEQYF
TGTGCCAGCAGCCCGGACTCTAAGGGCGAGCAGTACTTC
>TRBD1|NA|TRBV28|TRBJ1-2
CASSLPGQGNGCTF
TGTGCCAGCAGTCTACCGGGACAGGGGAACGGCTGCACCTTC
>TRBD2|many|TRBV12-3/TRBV12-4|TRBJ2-7
CASSLAGSGASYEQYF
TGTGCCAGCAGTTTAGCAGGGAGCGGGGCGTCCTACGAGCAGTACTTC
>TRBD2|many|TRBV20-1|TRBJ2-7
CSARKLAGGYYEQYF
TGCAGTGCTAGAAAGCTAGCGGGAGGGTACTACGAGCAGTACTTC
>NA|many|TRBV6-5|TRBJ1-2
CASSPTTTGRTYGYTF
TGTGCCAGCAGCCCAACTACTACAGGGAGGACCTATGGCTACACCTTC
>NA|many|TRBV20-1|TRBJ2-7
CSARGATLSYEQYF
TGCAGTGCTAGGGGGGCAACCCTTTCCTACGAGCAGTACTTC
>NA|once|TRBV5-5|TRBJ2-7
CACSEGPTYYEQYF
TGTGCCTGCAGCGAGGGTCCCACATATTACGAGCAGTACTTC
>NA|NA|TRBV5-1|TRBJ1-6
CASETGEGSPLHF
TGCGCCAGCGAGACGGGGGAAGGTTCACCCCTCCACTTT
>TRBD2|NA|TRBV5-1|TRBJ2-5
CASSFNSLAGRGKETQYF
TGCGCCAGCAGCTTCAACTCTCTGGCGGGGCGGGGGAAAGAGACCCAGTACTTC
>TRBD1|many|TRBV18|TRBJ2-5
CASSWDREFETQYF
TGTGCCAGCTCGTGGGACAGGGAGTTCGAGACCCAGTACTTC
>TRBD2|NA|TRBV20-1|TRBJ2-3
CSAEAGTGTDTQYF
TGCAGTGCCGAAGCGGGAACCGGCACAGATACGCAGTATTTT
>NA|few|TRBV7-2|TRBJ1-2
CASSQGPSGYTF
TGTGCCAGCAGCCAAGGACCATCCGGCTACACCTTC
>NA|many|TRBV20-1|TRBJ1-5
CSARDTSQGRGAQHF
TGCAGTGCTAGAGACACTAGCCAGGGCCGCGGGGCCCAGCATTTT
>NA|NA|TRBV5-1|TRBJ2-5
CASSLGGKREETQYF
TGCGCCAGCAGCTTGGGAGGTAAAAGGGAAGAGACCCAGTACTTC
>TRBD2|few|TRBV20-1|TRBJ2-5
CSSQGSSGSHEQYF
TGCAGTTCCCAAGGGTCAAGCGGGAGCCATGAGCAGTACTTC
>TRBD2|many|TRBV6-5|TRBJ2-7
CASSRTSGTYEQYF
TGTGCCAGCAGTCGGACTAGCGGTACCTACGAGCAGTACTTC
>TRBD1|few|TRBV9|TRBJ1-1
CASGGQITEAFF
TGTGCCTCGGGGGGACAGATCACTGAAGCTTTCTTT
>NA|many|TRBV5-1|TRBJ2-7
CASSLGQFYEQYF
TGCGCCAGCAGCTTGGGGCAGTTCTACGAGCAGTACTTC
>TRBD2|NA|TRBV5-1|TRBJ2-1
CASSSETSGMFEQFF
TGCGCCAGCAGCTCTGAGACTAGCGGGATGTTTGAGCAGTTCTTC
>TRBD1|once|TRBV10-3|TRBJ1-1
CAIGTGGALESTEAFF
TGTGCCATCGGAACAGGGGGCGCATTGGAGAGCACTGAAGCTTTCTTT
>TRBD1|once|TRBV6-6|TRBJ2-6
CASSRTGPSGANVLTF
TGTGCCAGCAGTCGGACAGGGCCCTCTGGGGCCAACGTCCTGACTTTC
>NA|many|TRBV7-8|TRBJ2-7
CASSSGPLTYEQYF
TGTGCCAGCAGCTCGGGACCACTAACCTACGAGCAGTACTTC
>NA|many|TRBV12-3/TRBV12-4|TRBJ1-2
CASSLPGTLTGGYTF
TGTGCCAGCAGCCTCCCCGGGACCCTCACTGGAGGCTACACCTTC
>NA|few|TRBV4-1|TRBJ2-5
CASSQEKTQYF
TGCGCCAGCAGCCAAGAAAAGACCCAGTACTTC
>TRBD2|many|TRBV5-1|TRBJ2-7
CASSLGSSGIYEQYF
TGCGCCAGCAGCTTGGGTTCTAGCGGGATTTACGAGCAGTACTTC
>TRBD1|few|TRBV20-1|TRBJ1-5
CSARGGTGLSNQPQHF
TGCAGTGCTAGGGGGGGGACAGGGCTTAGCAATCAGCCCCAGCATTTT
>NA|many|TRBV7-8|TRBJ2-6
CASSWGVGGANVLTF
TGTGCCAGCAGCTGGGGCGTGGGTGGGGCCAACGTCCTGACTTTC
>NA|NA|TRBV5-1|TRBJ2-7
CASSLAPGDEQYF
TGCGCCAGCAGCTTGGCCCCAGGGGACGAGCAGTACTTC
>NA|NA|TRBV6-5|TRBJ1-1
CASREGDEAFF
TGTGCCAGCAGGGAGGGGGATGAAGCTTTCTTT
>NA|NA|TRBV18|TRBJ2-1
CASSPRWSSYNEQFF
TGTGCCAGCTCACCCCGGTGGAGCTCCTACAATGAGCAGTTCTTC
>TRBD2|few|TRBV27|TRBJ2-7
CASSLSSYSGSVYEQYF
TGTGCCAGCAGTTTATCATCATATAGCGGGAGTGTCTACGAGCAGTACTTC
>NA|many|TRBV27|TRBJ2-1
CASSLVSPSYNEQFF
TGTGCCAGCAGTTTGGTCAGCCCTTCATACAATGAGCAGTTCTTC
>NA|few|TRBV18|TRBJ2-3
CASSPYDTQYF
TGTGCCAGCTCACCTTACGATACGCAGTATTTT
>TRBD2|NA|TRBV20-1|TRBJ2-1
CSTTTSGRHEQFF
TGCAGTACCACGACTAGCGGGAGACATGAGCAGTTCTTC
>NA|NA|TRBV4-1|TRBJ2-7
CASGQEGTVYEQYF
TGCGCCAGCGGCCAAGAAGGCACGGTCTACGAGCAGTACTTC
>NA|NA|TRBV2|TRBJ2-3
CVSSDPITGTDTQYF
TGTGTCAGCAGTGACCCTATTACGGGTACAGATACGCAGTATTTT
>TRBD1|NA|TRBV10-3|TRBJ2-5
CAIGTGGDYGQYF
TGTGCCATTGGGACAGGGGGGGACTACGGGCAGTACTTC
>NA|NA|TRBV19|TRBJ2-7
CASSLTEGEQYF
TGTGCCAGTAGTTTGACCGAGGGCGAGCAGTACTTC
>TRBD1|NA|TRBV28|TRBJ1-5
CASSSQQGRDQPQHF
TGTGCCAGCAGTTCTCAACAGGGGAGGGATCAGCCCCAGCATTTT
>NA|NA|TRBV4-1|TRBJ1-1
CASSQAPKTEAFF
TGCGCCAGCAGCCAAGCCCCTAAGACTGAAGCTTTCTTT
>NA|many|TRBV27|TRBJ2-3
CASSPRLSGYTQYF
TGTGCCAGCAGTCCCCGGCTCTCGGGATATACGCAGTATTTT
>TRBD2|NA|TRBV9|TRBJ2-7
CASSVVGLAGYEQYF
TGTGCCAGCAGCGTAGTGGGACTAGCGGGATACGAGCAGTACTTC
>NA|many|TRBV5-1|TRBJ1-2
CASSLGPSSNYGYTF
TGCGCCAGCAGCTTGGGGCCGTCTTCTAACTATGGCTACACCTTC
>TRBD2|few|TRBV15|TRBJ2-5
CATAPRGAIQETQYF
TGTGCCACCGCTCCGCGGGGGGCTATCCAAGAGACCCAGTACTTC